This passage covers 20 T cell receptor beta chains from one sample sequenced in a study of identical twins. Using its own MiXCR run on the 5' RACE reads, TCRdb lists one record per CDR3 protein. This table has 1.5 million to 2 million distinct CDR3 sequences, under 35% appearing once. Sequenced input: cord blood. The receptors stem from a newborn girl in good health.

This clonotype was recorded many times. The V gene is TRBV6-2 or TRBV6-3, the J gene TRBJ2-3; TRBD2 matches at 12 bases. The CDR3 totals 15 residues. V lost 2 bases, J lost 5 bases, and 2 bases stayed unmatched. The germline V gene encodes CDR1 MNHEY and CDR2 SVGEGT. The CDR3 spells CASSYPLAGGDTQYF. In nucleotides, the CDR3 is TGTGCCAGCAGTTACCCACTAGCGGGAGGAGATACGCAGTATTTT.

This clonotype was recorded a few times. The rearrangement links TRBV20-1 to TRBJ1-6, with D hard to call. This CDR3 has 14 amino acids. Germline V gene sequence: CDR1 DFQATT, CDR2 SNEGSKA (reference sequence). The germline V and J ends were trimmed by 0 bases and 6 bases, with 9 bases remaining between them. CDR3 sequence: CSARDPPGNSPLHF. CDR3 DNA: TGCAGTGCTAGAGACCCTCCGGGTAATTCACCCCTCCACTTT.

The gene calls are TRBV6-4 and TRBJ1-2; perhaps TRBD1 as D (6 bases). The length of the CDR3 is 13 residues. Germline V gene lookup returns CDR1 MRHNA and CDR2 SNTAGT. V dropped 6 bases and J dropped 8 bases, with 16 bases sitting between them. The CDR3 sequence: CASSPGVIYGYTF. The CDR3 nucleotides are TGTGCCAGCAGCCCAGGGGTGATTTACGGCTACACCTTC.

The chain links TRBV9 to TRBJ2-7; tentatively, D is TRBD1 or TRBD2 (5 bases each). The germline gives CDR1 SGDLS, CDR2 YYNGEE. This CDR3 has 14 amino acids. Trimming stripped 4 bases from V and 2 bases from J, with 13 bases between. The CDR3 sequence: CASSPRRDAYEQYF. For the CDR3, the DNA is TGTGCCAGCAGCCCTCGCCGGGACGCCTACGAGCAGTACTTC.

CDR3 residues: CASSFIPRSGIGDNEQFF. CDR3 nucleotides: TGTGCCAGCAGTTTTATCCCACGAAGCGGGATTGGCGACAATGAGCAGTTCTTC. This chain uses TRBV28 with TRBJ2-1; 7 bases are shared with TRBD2. With 3 bases clipped from V and 5 bases from J, the junction kept 16 bases outside the gene matches. The germline CDR1 and CDR2 sequences are MDHEN and SYDVKM. The CDR3 loop spans 18 amino acids.

This clonotype was recorded a few times. The chain has TRBV27 and TRBJ2-1; D gene unclear. CDR1 MNHEY and CDR2 SMNVEV come from the germline V gene (reference sequence). Trimming pared 3 bases from V and 4 bases from J, leaving 10 bases between. The CDR3 is 14 residues long. The CDR3 sequence: CASSLWKTYNEQFF. In DNA, the CDR3 is TGTGCCAGCAGTTTGTGGAAGACGTACAATGAGCAGTTCTTC.

V gene TRBV5-1 combines with J gene TRBJ2-5; 8 bases agree with TRBD2. Per germline, CDR1 SGHRS and CDR2 YFSETQ. The trim removed 6 bases at V and 5 bases at J, leaving 12 bases unmatched. This CDR3 is built from 15 residues. This chain's CDR3 is CASTNRLARRETQYF. Written as DNA, the CDR3 is TGCGCCAGCACAAATCGACTAGCGCGACGGGAGACCCAGTACTTC.

This clonotype was recorded a few times. The chain joins TRBV12-5 to TRBJ2-7; D is unclear. The end of the DNA aligns better with TRBJ2-5, so the J call may be wrong. Germline lookup yields CDR1 LGHNT and CDR2 FRNRAP. The CDR3 loop spans 15 amino acids. Here the CDR3 reads CASGQSDGRAETQYF. The CDR3 bases are TGTGCTAGTGGTCAATCTGACGGACGGGCAGAGACCCAGTACTTC.

This clonotype was counted ten times or more. The V gene is TRBV29-1, the J gene TRBJ2-7; weak D call: TRBD2 (6 bases). CDR1 and CDR2 (germline): SQVTM, ANQGSEA. The CDR3 has 14 amino acids. Trimming stripped 5 bases from V and 2 bases from J, with 16 bases between. CDR3 DNA: TGCAGCGTTACGATGGGGACTCATACCTACGAGCAGTACTTC. It encodes CSVTMGTHTYEQYF.

J is TRBJ1-2 and V is TRBV10-3, with D hard to call. Germline loops: CDR1 ENHRY, CDR2 SYGVKD. This CDR3 region has 14 residues. Trimming pared 0 bases from V and 3 bases from J, leaving 8 bases between. CDR3 nucleotide sequence: TGTGCCATCAGTGAGTCTCTTGGGGACTATGGCTACACCTTC. It encodes CAISESLGDYGYTF.

The gene calls are TRBV20-1 and TRBJ1-5, with D possibly TRBD1 on 6 matching bases. The V end was cut by 6 bases, the J end by 3 bases, with 12 bases between. The CDR3 has 13 amino acids. Germline V gene data show CDR1 as DFQATT and CDR2 as SNEGSKA (reference sequence). The CDR3 here is CSATWTVNQPQHF. As DNA, the CDR3 is TGCAGTGCCACGTGGACAGTCAATCAGCCCCAGCATTTT.

The V gene is TRBV10-1, the J gene TRBJ2-3, with TRBD2 matching over 8 bases. With 6 bases clipped from V and 2 bases from J, the junction kept 4 bases outside the gene matches. Germline V gives CDR1 WNHNN, CDR2 SYGVQD (reference sequence). The CDR3 spans 14 residues. CDR3: CASSPAGDTDTQYF. Here the CDR3 DNA reads TGCGCCAGCAGCCCAGCGGGGGACACAGATACGCAGTATTTT.

This clonotype came up a few times. J is TRBJ2-1 and V is TRBV28; 8 nucleotides align to TRBD2. V shed 6 bases, J shed 2 bases, and the junction held 9 bases outside the gene matches. The CDR3 extends over 16 amino acids. CDR1 and CDR2 (germline): MDHEN, SYDVKM. CDR3 in DNA: TGTGCCAGCAGATTAGCGGGAAAGGGTCCCTACAATGAGCAGTTCTTC. Amino acids: CASRLAGKGPYNEQFF.

In this sample, this clonotype turned up once. This rearrangement joins TRBV20-1 to TRBJ2-7; a possible D gene is TRBD2 (5 bases). Germline-derived CDR1 and CDR2 are DFQATT and SNEGSKA (reference sequence). V lost 6 bases to trimming and J lost 0 bases, with 12 bases between them. The CDR3 totals 13 residues. The CDR3 coding sequence is TGCAGTGCAAAGCGGATAAACTCCTACGAGCAGTACTTC. Residues: CSAKRINSYEQYF.

Worth noting for this clonotype: A junction boundary mismatches the germline segment, possibly from a read error. This chain links TRBV6-1 with TRBJ1-6; D may be TRBD1 (6 bases). Per germline, CDR1 MNHNS and CDR2 SASEGT. The CDR3 contains 16 residues. CDR3 coding DNA: TGTGCCAGCAGTCCGGGACACCGGATATATATTTCACCCCTCCACTTT. Amino acids: CASSPGHRIYISPLHF.

The chain recombines TRBV11-2 with TRBJ2-1, with 11 nucleotides matching TRBD2. Germline assignment: CDR1 SGHAT and CDR2 FQNNGV. The CDR3 contains 16 residues. The V gene end was trimmed by 5 bases and the J gene end by 4 bases; junction bases not matched to a gene: 7. CDR3 region: CASSPLSGRAYNEQFF. The CDR3 DNA is TGTGCCAGCAGCCCCCTTAGCGGGAGGGCATACAATGAGCAGTTCTTC.

This clonotype has just one count. V and J are TRBV20-1 and TRBJ1-5; tentative D call: TRBD1 (6 bases). CDR1 and CDR2 (germline): DFQATT, SNEGSKA (reference sequence). V was clipped by 3 bases and J by 2 bases, with 14 bases between them. CDR3 size: 15 residues. The CDR3 nucleotides are TGCAGTGCTAGTGTTACAGGGAGGCGCAATCAGCCCCAGCATTTT. It specifies CSASVTGRRNQPQHF.

Of note for this clonotype: Compared with germline, one end of the junction differs, possibly owing to a read error. This chain links TRBV5-6 with TRBJ2-4; D possibly uses TRBD1 or TRBD2 (5 bases each). Looked up from germline, CDR1 is SGHDT and CDR2 is YYEEEE. The CDR3 sequence is 13 residues long. The CDR3 DNA sequence: TGTGCCAGCAGCGGGACGATAAAAAACATTCGGTACTTC. It specifies CASSGTIKNIRYF.

The CDR3 loop reads CASSLRAGSIQETQYF. CDR3 nucleotide sequence: TGCGCCAGCAGCTTGAGGGCAGGGTCGATTCAAGAGACCCAGTACTTC. The rearrangement joins TRBV5-1 to TRBJ2-5; D is possibly TRBD1 (5 bases). Deletions cut 1 base from V and 2 bases from J, with 15 bases between. The CDR3 loop spans 16 amino acids. Germline loops: CDR1 SGHRS, CDR2 YFSETQ. Full variable domain (remainder filled in from reference TRBV5-1 and TRBJ2-5): KAGVTQTPRYLIKTRGQQVTLSCSPISGHRSVSWYQQTPGQGLQFLFEYFSETQRNKGNFPGRFSGRQFSNSRSEMNVSTLELGDSALYLCASSLRAGSIQETQYFGPGTRLLVL.

The chain's CDR3 is CASSPHGTNSYEQYF. DNA for the CDR3: TGTGCCAGCAGTCCTCACGGGACTAACTCCTACGAGCAGTACTTC. V and J are TRBV27 and TRBJ2-7; 7 nucleotides line up with TRBD2. The CDR3 is 15 residues long. V lost 5 bases and J lost 0; bases outside the gene matches: 7. Germline CDR1 and CDR2: MNHEY and SMNVEV (reference sequence).